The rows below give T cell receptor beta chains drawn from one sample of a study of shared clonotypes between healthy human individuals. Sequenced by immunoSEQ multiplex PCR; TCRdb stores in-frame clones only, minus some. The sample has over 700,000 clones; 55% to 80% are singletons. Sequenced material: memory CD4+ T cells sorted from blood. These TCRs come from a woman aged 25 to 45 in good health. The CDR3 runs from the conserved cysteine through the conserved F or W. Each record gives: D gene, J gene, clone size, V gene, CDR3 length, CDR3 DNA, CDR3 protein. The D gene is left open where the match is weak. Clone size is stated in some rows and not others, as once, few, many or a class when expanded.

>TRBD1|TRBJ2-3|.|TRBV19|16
TGTGCCAGTAGCCCCGGGCAGGGGGCTATCACAGATACGCAGTATTTT
CASSPGQGAITDTQYF
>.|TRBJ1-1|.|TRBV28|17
TGTGCCAGCAGTTTCGGTTGGAGTTCCATAGTGAACACTGAAGCTTTCTTT
CASSFGWSSIVNTEAFF
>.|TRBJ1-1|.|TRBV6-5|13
TGTGCCAGCAGCAGAGGCTGGAACACTGAAGCTTTCTTT
CASSRGWNTEAFF
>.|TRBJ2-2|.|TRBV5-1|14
TGCGCCAGCAGCTTGCAGGGAAGCACCGGGGAGCTGTTTTTT
CASSLQGSTGELFF
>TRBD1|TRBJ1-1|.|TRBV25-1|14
TGTGCCAGCAGTCGGGACAGGGGGCTGACTGAAGCTTTCTTT
CASSRDRGLTEAFF
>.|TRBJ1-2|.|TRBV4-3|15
TGCGCCAGCAGCCAAGATGGAAGGGTGGCCTATGGCTACACCTTC
CASSQDGRVAYGYTF
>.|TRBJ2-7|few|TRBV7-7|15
TGTGCCAGCAGCCCCGATTTGCCAGGGCTGGGGGAGCAGTACTTC
CASSPDLPGLGEQYF
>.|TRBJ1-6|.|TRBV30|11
TGTGCCTGGAGTGGGAATTCACCCCTCCACTTT
CAWSGNSPLHF
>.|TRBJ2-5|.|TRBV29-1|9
TGCAGTGGGAGAGAGACCCAGTACTTC
CSGRETQYF
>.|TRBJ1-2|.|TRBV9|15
TGTGCCAGCAGCCCAAAGGCAGGGGTTGGCTATGGCTACACCTTC
CASSPKAGVGYGYTF
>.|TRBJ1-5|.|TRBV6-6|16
TGTGCCAGCAGGGGAACAGCAGATTATAGCAATCAGCCCCAGCATTTT
CASRGTADYSNQPQHF
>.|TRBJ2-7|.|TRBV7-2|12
TGTGCCAGCAGCCCAGCGGGTTACGAGCAGTACTTC
CASSPAGYEQYF
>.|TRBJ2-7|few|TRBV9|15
TGTGCCAGCAGCGCAGCAACAGGGAGCTCCTACGAGCAGTACTTC
CASSAATGSSYEQYF
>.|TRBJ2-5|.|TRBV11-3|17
TGTGCCAGCAGCTCCAGAGAATTAGACGGACGAAAAGAGACCCAGTACTTC
CASSSRELDGRKETQYF
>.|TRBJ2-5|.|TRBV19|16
TGTGCCAGTAGTATAACCCCTAAGAGGGTTGGAGAGACCCAGTACTTC
CASSITPKRVGETQYF
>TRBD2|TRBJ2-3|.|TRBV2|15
TGTGCCAGCAGGGTACTAGCGGGAGGCACAGATACGCAGTATTTT
CASRVLAGGTDTQYF
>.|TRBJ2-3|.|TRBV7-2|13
TGTGCCAGCAGCTTAGAGGAGGGAGATACGCAGTATTTT
CASSLEEGDTQYF
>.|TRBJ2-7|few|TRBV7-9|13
TGTGCCAGCAGCCATACCGACACCTACGAGCAGTACTTC
CASSHTDTYEQYF
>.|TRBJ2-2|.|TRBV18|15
TGTGCCAGCTCACCCGGCCACCACGGCGAAGGGGAGCTGTTTTTT
CASSPGHHGEGELFF
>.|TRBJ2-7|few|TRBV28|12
TGTGCCAGCAGTCACAGCTCCTACGAGCAGTACTTC
CASSHSSYEQYF
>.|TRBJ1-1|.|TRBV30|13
TGTGCCTGGAGTGTACACGAGAACACTGAAGCTTTCTTT
CAWSVHENTEAFF
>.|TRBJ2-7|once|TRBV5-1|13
TGCGCCAGCAGCTTTGGGGGGTACTACGAGCAGTACTTC
CASSFGGYYEQYF
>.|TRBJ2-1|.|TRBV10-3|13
TGTGCCATCAGTGATACCAGGGGAAATGAGCAGTTCTTC
CAISDTRGNEQFF
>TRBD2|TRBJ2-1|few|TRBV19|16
TGTGCCACTCAAGCCTTGACTAGCGGGATAAGGAATGAGCAGTTCTTC
CATQALTSGIRNEQFF
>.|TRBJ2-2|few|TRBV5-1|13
TGCGCCAGCAGACAGGTTAACACCGGGGAGCTGTTTTTT
CASRQVNTGELFF
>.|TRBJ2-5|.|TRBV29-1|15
TGCAGCGTTGCCCCTTTGGACTGGATTCAAGAGACCCAGTACTTC
CSVAPLDWIQETQYF
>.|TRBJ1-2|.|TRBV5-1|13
TGCGCCAGCAGCTTGGAAGGCCAGGAGGGCTACACCTTC
CASSLEGQEGYTF
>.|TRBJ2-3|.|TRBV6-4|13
TGTGCCAGCAGTGCCGACAGGCGCGATACGCAGTATTTT
CASSADRRDTQYF
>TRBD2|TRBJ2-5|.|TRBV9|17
TGTGCCAGCAGCGTAGTGGATTCCGGAGCGGGAGTCGAGACCCAGTACTTC
CASSVVDSGAGVETQYF
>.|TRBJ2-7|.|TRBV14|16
TGTGCCAGCAGCCAGGATAGCAGACGAGACTCCTACGAGCAGTACTTC
CASSQDSRRDSYEQYF
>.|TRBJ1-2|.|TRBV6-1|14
TGTGCCAGCAGAGACAGCAACCTTAACTATGGCTACACCTTC
CASRDSNLNYGYTF
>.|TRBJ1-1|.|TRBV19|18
TGTGCCAGTAGTATAGCCCGTTTTGGGCAGGGCACTAACACTGAAGCTTTCTTT
CASSIARFGQGTNTEAFF
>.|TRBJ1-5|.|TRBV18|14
TGTGCCAGCTCACCAGACACCAGCAATCAGCCCCAGCATTTT
CASSPDTSNQPQHF
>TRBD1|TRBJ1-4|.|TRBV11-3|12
TGTGCCACCGGGACAGGGGGTGAAAAACTGTTTTTT
CATGTGGEKLFF
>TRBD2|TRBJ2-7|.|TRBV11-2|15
TGTGCCAGCAGCGAGGGACTAGCGAGAACCTACGAGCAGTACTTC
CASSEGLARTYEQYF
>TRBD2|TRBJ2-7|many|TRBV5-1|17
TGCGCCAGCAGCTCCCGGGTTCTAGCGGGAGACCCCTACGAGCAGTACTTC
CASSSRVLAGDPYEQYF